This TCR beta chain emerged from a study of blood T cells in healthy people across ages. Study outcomes and limitations: Relative to aged donors, long-lived donors carried more naive CD4+ cells and displayed higher diversity.

For the second PCR, which ran for 7 to 11 cycles, a sample-barcoded 5' primer and a J-beta primer mix were used. TCRdb re-analysed the 5' RACE reads in MiXCR, keeping a single row per CDR3 protein. The top ten hold about 2.9% of the sample, which has roughly 800,000 distinct CDR3 sequences, roughly 25% seen once. On this clonotype: Its antigen is currently unknown.

Germline CDR1 is MNHEY and CDR2 is SVGAGI. This CDR3 is built from 15 residues. V lost 6 bases and J lost 9; bases outside the gene matches: 10. The same data also went into a second study, on T cells of mothers and their children. That paper states: Per 15 ul, 1.5 ug of RNA was used, with all extracted RNA going into cDNA synthesis.

This chain joins TRBV6-5 and TRBJ2-2; 10 bases line up with TRBD2. This TCR was recovered from a boy aged 5-17 years in good health. Material for sequencing was blood. The CDR3: CASSSLAGVRRELFF. CDR3 sequence (DNA): TGTGCCAGCAGCTCCCTAGCGGGAGTAAGAAGGGAGCTGTTTTTT.